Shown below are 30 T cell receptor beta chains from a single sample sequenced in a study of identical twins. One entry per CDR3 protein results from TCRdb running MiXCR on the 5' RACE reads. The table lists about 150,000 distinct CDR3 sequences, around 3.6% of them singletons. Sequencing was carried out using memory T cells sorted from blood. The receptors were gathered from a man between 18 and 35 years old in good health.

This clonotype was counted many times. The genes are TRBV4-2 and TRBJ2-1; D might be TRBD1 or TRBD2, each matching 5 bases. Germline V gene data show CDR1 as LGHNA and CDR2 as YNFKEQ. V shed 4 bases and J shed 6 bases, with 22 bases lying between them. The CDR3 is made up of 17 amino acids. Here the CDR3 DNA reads TGTGCCAGCAGCCCATCCGTTCGGGACCTAGGTTCCAATGAGCAGTTCTTC. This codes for CASSPSVRDLGSNEQFF.

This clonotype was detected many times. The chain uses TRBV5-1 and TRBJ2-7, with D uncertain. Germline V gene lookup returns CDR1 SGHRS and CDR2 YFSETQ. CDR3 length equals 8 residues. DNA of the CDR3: TGCGCCAGCAGCCTCCCAAACGTC. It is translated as CASSLPNV.

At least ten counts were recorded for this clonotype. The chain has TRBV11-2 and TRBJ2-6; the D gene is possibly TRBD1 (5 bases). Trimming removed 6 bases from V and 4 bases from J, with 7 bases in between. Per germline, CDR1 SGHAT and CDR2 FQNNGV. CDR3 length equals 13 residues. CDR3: CASRTAGANVLTF. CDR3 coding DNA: TGTGCCAGCAGGACAGCCGGGGCCAACGTCCTGACTTTC. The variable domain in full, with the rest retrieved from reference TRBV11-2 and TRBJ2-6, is EAGVAQSPRYKIIEKRQSVAFWCNPISGHATLYWYQQILGQGPKLLIQFQNNGVVDDSQLPKDRFSAERLKGVDSTLKIQPAKLEDSAVYLCASRTAGANVLTFGAGSRLTVL.

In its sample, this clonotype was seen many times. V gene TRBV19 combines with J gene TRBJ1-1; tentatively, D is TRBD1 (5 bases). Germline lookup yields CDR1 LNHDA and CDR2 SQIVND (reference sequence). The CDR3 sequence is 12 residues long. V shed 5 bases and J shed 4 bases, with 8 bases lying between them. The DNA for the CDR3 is TGTGCCAGTAGTTTGGGGCTCACTGAAGCTTTCTTT. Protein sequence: CASSLGLTEAFF.

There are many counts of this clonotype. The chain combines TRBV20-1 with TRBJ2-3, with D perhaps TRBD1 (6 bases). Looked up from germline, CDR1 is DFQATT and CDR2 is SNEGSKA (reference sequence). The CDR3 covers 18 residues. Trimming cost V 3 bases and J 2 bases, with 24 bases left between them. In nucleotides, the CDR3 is TGCAGTGCTAGGCGACAGGCAAAAAACGAAACTAACACAGATACGCAGTATTTT. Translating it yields CSARRQAKNETNTDTQYF.

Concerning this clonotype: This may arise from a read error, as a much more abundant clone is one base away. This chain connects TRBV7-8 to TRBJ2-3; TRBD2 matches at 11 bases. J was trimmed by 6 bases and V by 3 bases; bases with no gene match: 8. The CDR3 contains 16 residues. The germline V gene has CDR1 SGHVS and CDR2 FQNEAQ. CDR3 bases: TGTGCCAGCAGCTTCCAACTAGCGGGAGCAGGGGATACGCAGTATTTT. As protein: CASSFQLAGAGDTQYF.

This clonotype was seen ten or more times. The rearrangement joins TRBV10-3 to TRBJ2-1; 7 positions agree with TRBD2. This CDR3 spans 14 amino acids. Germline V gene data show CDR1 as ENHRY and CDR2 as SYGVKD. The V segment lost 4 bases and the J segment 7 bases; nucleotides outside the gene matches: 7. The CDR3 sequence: CAISVNSGRNEQFF. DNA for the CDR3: TGTGCCATCAGTGTGAATTCCGGGAGGAATGAGCAGTTCTTC.

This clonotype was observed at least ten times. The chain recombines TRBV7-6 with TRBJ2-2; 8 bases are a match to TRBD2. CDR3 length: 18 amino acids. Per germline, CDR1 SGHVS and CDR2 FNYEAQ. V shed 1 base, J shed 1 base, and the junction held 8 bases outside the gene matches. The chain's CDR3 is CASSLGGSSGGNTGELFF. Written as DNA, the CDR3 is TGTGCCAGCAGCTTAGGAGGTTCGAGCGGGGGGAACACCGGGGAGCTGTTTTTT.

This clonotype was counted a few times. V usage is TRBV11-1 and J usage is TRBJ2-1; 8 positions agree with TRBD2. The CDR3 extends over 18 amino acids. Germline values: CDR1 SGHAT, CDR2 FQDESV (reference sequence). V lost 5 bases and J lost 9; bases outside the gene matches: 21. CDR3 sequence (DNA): TGTGCCAGCAGCCCTCCACCAGCGGGAGTTATCTTTCTCGGTGAGCAGTTCTTC. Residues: CASSPPPAGVIFLGEQFF.

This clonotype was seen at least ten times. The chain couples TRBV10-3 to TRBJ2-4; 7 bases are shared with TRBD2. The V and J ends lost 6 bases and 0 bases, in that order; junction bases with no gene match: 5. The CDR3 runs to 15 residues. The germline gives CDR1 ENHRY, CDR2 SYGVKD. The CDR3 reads CAISGEGLAKNIQYF. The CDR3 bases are TGTGCCATCAGCGGGGAGGGGTTAGCCAAAAACATTCAGTACTTC.

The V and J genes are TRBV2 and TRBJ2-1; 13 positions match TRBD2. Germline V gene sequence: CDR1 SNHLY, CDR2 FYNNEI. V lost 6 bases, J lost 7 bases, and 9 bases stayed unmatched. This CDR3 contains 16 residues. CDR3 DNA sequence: TGTGCCAGCAGGCTTAGCACTAGCGGGAGGGTTAATGAGCAGTTCTTC. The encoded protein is CASRLSTSGRVNEQFF.

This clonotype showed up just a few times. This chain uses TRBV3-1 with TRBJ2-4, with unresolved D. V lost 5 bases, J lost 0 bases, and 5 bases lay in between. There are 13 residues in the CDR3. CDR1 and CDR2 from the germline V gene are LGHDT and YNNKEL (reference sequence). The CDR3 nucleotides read TGTGCCAGCAGCGATCTAGCCAAAAACATTCAGTACTTC. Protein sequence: CASSDLAKNIQYF.

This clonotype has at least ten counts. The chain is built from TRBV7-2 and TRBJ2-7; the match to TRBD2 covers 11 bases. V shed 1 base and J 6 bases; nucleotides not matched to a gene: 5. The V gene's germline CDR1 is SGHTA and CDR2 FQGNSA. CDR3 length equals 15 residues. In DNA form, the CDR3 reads TGTGCCAGCAGCTTAGGGCTAGCGGGAGGTCTCGAGCAGTACTTC. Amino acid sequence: CASSLGLAGGLEQYF.

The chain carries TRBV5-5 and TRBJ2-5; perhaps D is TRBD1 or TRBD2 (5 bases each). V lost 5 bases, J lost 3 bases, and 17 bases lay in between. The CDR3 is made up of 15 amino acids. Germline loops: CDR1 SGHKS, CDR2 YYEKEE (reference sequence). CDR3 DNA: TGTGCCAGCAGTTCCCGGACTCTGGGGGAAGAGACCCAGTACTTC. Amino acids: CASSSRTLGEETQYF.

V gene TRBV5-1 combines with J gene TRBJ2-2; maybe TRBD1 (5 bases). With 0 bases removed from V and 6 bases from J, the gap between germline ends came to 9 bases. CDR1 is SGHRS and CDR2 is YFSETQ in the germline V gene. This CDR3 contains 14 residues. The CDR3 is CASSLEGMAGELFF. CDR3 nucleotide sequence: TGCGCCAGCAGCTTGGAGGGGATGGCCGGGGAGCTGTTTTTT.

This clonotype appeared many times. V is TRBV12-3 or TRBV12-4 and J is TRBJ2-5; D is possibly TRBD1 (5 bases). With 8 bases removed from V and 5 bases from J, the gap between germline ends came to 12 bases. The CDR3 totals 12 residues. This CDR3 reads CASGLGQETQYF. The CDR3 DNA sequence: TGTGCCAGCGGGCTGGGGCAGGAGACCCAGTACTTC.

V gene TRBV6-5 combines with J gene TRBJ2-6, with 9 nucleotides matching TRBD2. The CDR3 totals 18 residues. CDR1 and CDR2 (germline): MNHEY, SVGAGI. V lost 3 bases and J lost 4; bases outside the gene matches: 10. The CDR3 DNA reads TGTGCCAGCAGTTATTCCGGGCTAGCGGGGTCCGGGGCCAACGTCCTGACTTTC. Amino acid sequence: CASSYSGLAGSGANVLTF.

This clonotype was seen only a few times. CDR3 residues: CASSQLDRERNGYTF. The CDR3 bases are TGCGCCAGCAGCCAACTGGACAGGGAAAGAAATGGCTACACCTTC. The chain has TRBV4-1 and TRBJ1-2, with 8 bases identical to TRBD1. Germline-derived CDR1 and CDR2 are MGHRA and YSYEKL. V was pared by 2 bases and J by 6 bases, with 8 bases of the junction left unmatched. This CDR3 has 15 amino acids.

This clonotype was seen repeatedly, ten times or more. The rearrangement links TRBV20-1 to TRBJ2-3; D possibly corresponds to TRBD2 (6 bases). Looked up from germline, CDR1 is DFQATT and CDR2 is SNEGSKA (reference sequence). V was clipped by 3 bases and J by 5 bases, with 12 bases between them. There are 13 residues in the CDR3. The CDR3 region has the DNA TGCAGTGCTAGGGAATCGGGAGTAGATACGCAGTATTTT. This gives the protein CSARESGVDTQYF.

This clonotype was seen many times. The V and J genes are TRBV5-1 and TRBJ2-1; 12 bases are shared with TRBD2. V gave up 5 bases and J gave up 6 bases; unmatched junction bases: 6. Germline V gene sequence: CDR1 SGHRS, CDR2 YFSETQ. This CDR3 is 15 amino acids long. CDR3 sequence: CASRPLAGGFNEQFF. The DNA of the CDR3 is TGCGCCAGCAGACCTCTAGCGGGAGGGTTCAATGAGCAGTTCTTC.

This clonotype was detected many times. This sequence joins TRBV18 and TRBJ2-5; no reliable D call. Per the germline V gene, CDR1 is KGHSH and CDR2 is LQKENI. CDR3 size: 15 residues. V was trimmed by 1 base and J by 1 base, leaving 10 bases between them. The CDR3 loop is CASSPLVAGQETQYF. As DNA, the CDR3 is TGTGCCAGCTCACCACTTGTAGCTGGCCAAGAGACCCAGTACTTC.

CDR3: CASSWDSPGQQFF. The CDR3 DNA reads as TGTGCCAGCAGTTGGGATTCGCCGGGACAGCAGTTCTTC. This chain uses TRBV6-5 with TRBJ2-1; D possibly uses TRBD1 or TRBD2 (5 bases each). This CDR3 is built from 13 residues. Germline V gene data show CDR1 as MNHEY and CDR2 as SVGAGI. Trimming left V 4 bases short and J 11 bases short, with 15 bases between.

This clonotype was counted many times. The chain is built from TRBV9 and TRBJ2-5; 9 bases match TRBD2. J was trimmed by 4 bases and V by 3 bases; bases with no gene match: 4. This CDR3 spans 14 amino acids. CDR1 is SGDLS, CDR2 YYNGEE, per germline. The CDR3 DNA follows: TGTGCCAGCAGCGCTGAAGCGGGAGGAGAGACCCAGTACTTC. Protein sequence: CASSAEAGGETQYF.

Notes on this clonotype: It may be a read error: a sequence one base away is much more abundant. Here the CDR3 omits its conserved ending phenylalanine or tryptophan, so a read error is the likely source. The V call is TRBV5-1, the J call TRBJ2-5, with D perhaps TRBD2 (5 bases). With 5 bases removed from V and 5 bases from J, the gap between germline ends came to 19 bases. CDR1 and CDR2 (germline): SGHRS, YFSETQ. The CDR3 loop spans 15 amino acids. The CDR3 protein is CASRTAGGTSETQYS. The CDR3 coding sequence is TGCGCCAGCAGAACGGCGGGCGGAACATCGGAGACCCAGTACTCC.

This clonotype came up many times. DNA of the CDR3: TGCGCCAGCAGCCCGGGACTAGCGGGAGGTCTACCCAATGAGCAGTTCTTC. Amino acids: CASSPGLAGGLPNEQFF. V and J are TRBV5-1 and TRBJ2-1; 15 bases match TRBD2. The CDR3 is made up of 17 amino acids. The trim removed 4 bases at V and 6 bases at J, leaving 8 bases unmatched. In germline, CDR1 is SGHRS, CDR2 YFSETQ.

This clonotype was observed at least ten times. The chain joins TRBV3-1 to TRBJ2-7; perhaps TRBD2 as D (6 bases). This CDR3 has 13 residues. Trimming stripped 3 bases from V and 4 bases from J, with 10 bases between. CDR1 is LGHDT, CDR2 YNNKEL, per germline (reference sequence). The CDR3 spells CASSHMGGYEQYF. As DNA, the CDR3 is TGTGCCAGCAGCCACATGGGAGGTTACGAGCAGTACTTC.

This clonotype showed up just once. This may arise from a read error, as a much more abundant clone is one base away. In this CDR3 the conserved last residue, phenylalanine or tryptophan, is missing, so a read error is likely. The CDR3 DNA follows: TGTGCCAGCAGCTTAAGGGGGACAGGGAGGGAAAAACTGTTTTCT. This translates into CASSLRGTGREKLFS. The rearrangement uses TRBV7-3 and TRBJ1-4; 9 bases agree with TRBD1. CDR1 is SGHTA, CDR2 FQGTGA, per germline. This CDR3 comprises 15 residues. V shed 1 base, J shed 8 bases, and the junction held 5 bases outside the gene matches.

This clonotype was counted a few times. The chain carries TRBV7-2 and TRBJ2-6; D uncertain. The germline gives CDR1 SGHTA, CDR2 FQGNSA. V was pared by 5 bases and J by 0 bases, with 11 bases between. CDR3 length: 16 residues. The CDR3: CASSPSEVSGANVLTF. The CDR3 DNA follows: TGTGCCAGCAGCCCCTCAGAGGTCTCTGGGGCCAACGTCCTGACTTTC. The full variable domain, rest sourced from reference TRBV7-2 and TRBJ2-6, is GAGVSQSPSNKVTEKGKDVELRCDPISGHTALYWYRQSLGQGLEFLIYFQGNSAPDKSGLPSDRFSAERTGGSVSTLTIQRTQQEDSAVYLCASSPSEVSGANVLTFGAGSRLTVL.

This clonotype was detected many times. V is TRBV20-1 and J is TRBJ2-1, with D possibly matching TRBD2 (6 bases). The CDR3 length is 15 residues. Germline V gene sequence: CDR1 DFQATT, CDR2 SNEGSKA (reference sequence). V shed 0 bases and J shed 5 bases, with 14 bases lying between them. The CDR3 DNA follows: TGCAGTGCTAGAGATTGGCGACTAGTCGACAATGAGCAGTTCTTC. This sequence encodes CSARDWRLVDNEQFF.

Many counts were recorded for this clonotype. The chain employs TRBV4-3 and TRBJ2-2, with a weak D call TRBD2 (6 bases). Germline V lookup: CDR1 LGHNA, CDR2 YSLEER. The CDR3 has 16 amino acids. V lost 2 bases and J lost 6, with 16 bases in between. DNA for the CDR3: TGCGCCAGCAGCCAACCCCGTGGAGGGATGGCCGGGGAGCTGTTTTTT. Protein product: CASSQPRGGMAGELFF.